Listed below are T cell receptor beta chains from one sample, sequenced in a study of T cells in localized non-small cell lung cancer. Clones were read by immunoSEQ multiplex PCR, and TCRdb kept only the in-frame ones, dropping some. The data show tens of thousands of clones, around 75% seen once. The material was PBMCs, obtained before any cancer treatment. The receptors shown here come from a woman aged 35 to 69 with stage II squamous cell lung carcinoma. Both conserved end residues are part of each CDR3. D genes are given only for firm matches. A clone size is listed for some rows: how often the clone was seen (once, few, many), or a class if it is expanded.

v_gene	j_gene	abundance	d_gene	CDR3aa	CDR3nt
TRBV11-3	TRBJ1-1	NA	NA	CASSLEEVGTPDTEAFF	TGTGCCAGCAGCTTAGAGGAAGTCGGGACACCCGACACTGAAGCTTTCTTT
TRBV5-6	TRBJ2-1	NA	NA	CASSLDRVNNEQFF	TGTGCCAGCAGCTTGGACAGGGTGAACAATGAGCAGTTCTTC
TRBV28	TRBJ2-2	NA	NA	CASSFYWAGELFF	TGTGCCAGCAGTTTTTACTGGGCCGGGGAGCTGTTTTTT
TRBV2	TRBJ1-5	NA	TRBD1	CASTGGSSGNQPQHF	TGTGCCAGCACAGGGGGCTCTTCGGGTAATCAGCCCCAGCATTTT
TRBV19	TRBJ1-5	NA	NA	CASSIVPGAIAQPQHF	TGTGCCAGTAGTATAGTACCAGGGGCAATTGCTCAGCCCCAGCATTTT
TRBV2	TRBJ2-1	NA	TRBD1	CASSEAGQGVDNEQFF	TGTGCCAGCAGTGAAGCGGGACAGGGAGTAGACAATGAGCAGTTCTTC
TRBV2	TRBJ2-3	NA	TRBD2	CASSGLAGSTDTQYF	TGTGCCAGCAGTGGGCTAGCGGGGAGCACAGATACGCAGTATTTT
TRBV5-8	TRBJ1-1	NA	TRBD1	CASRGDRGRFPEAFF	TGTGCCAGCAGGGGGGACAGGGGGCGCTTTCCCGAAGCTTTCTTT
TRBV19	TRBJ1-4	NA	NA	CASKRQRGEKLFF	TGTGCCAGTAAACGACAGCGGGGGGAAAAACTGTTTTTT
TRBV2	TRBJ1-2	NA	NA	CASSEVREGAIGYTF	TGTGCCAGCAGTGAAGTACGGGAAGGGGCAATTGGCTACACCTTC
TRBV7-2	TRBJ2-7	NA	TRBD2	CASSTLAGGPYEQYF	TGTGCCAGCAGCACCTTAGCGGGAGGGCCCTACGAGCAGTACTTC
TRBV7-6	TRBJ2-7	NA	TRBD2	CASSLEPGLAGSYEQYF	TGTGCCAGCAGCTTAGAACCCGGACTAGCGGGGTCCTACGAGCAGTACTTC
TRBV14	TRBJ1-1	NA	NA	CASSPHRGARGKGTEAFF	TGTGCCAGCAGCCCCCACCGGGGGGCGCGTGGGAAGGGCACTGAAGCTTTCTTT
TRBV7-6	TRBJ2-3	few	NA	CASSTNRGEEGTQYF	TGTGCCAGCAGCACAAACAGGGGCGAGGAGGGTACGCAGTATTTT
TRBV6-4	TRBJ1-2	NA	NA	CASSDEGSYTF	TGTGCCAGCAGTGACGAGGGGAGCTACACCTTC
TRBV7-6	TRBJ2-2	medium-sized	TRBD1	CASSSGTGVTGELFF	TGTGCCAGCAGCTCCGGGACAGGAGTCACCGGGGAGCTGTTTTTT
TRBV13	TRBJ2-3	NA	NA	CASSFRGGLADTQYF	TGTGCCAGCAGCTTTCGTGGGGGCCTGGCAGATACGCAGTATTTT
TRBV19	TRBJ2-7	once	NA	CASSTRTDHPTYEQYF	TGTGCCAGTAGTACCCGGACCGACCACCCTACCTACGAGCAGTACTTC
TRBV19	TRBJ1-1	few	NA	CASSNRAANTEAFF	TGTGCCAGTAGTAACAGGGCAGCGAACACTGAAGCTTTCTTT
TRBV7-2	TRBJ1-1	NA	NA	CASSFYIQNTEAFF	TGTGCCAGCAGCTTCTACATCCAGAACACTGAAGCTTTCTTT
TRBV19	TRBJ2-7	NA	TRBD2	CASSMVAGVIEQYF	TGTGCCAGTAGTATGGTAGCGGGAGTTATCGAGCAGTACTTC
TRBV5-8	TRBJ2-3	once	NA	CASRVGQLSTDTQYF	TGTGCCAGCAGGGTCGGTCAGCTGAGCACAGATACGCAGTATTTT
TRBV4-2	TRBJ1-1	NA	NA	CASRATGTEAFF	TGTGCCAGCAGGGCTACAGGCACTGAAGCTTTCTTT
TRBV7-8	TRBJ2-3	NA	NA	CASRQGRDSPTDTQYF	TGTGCCAGCAGACAAGGCCGGGACTCCCCCACAGATACGCAGTATTTT
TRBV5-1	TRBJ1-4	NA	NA	CASSLGLLGVDEKLFF	TGCGCCAGCAGCTTGGGTCTCCTGGGCGTGGATGAAAAACTGTTTTTT
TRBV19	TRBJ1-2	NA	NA	CASSMMRGPYGYTF	TGTGCCAGTAGTATGATGCGGGGGCCTTATGGCTACACCTTC
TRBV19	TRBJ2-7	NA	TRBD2	CASSSRGGGYEQYF	TGTGCCAGTAGCTCCCGAGGCGGGGGTTACGAGCAGTACTTC
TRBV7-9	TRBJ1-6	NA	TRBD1	CASSLDGTGNSPLHF	TGTGCCAGCAGCTTAGATGGGACAGGGAATTCACCCCTCCACTTT
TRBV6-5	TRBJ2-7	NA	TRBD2	CASSYLAGRGEQYF	TGTGCCAGCAGTTACCTAGCGGGAAGGGGCGAGCAGTACTTC
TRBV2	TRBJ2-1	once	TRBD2	CASSENGLGNNEQFF	TGTGCCAGCAGTGAAAACGGACTAGGCAATAATGAGCAGTTCTTC
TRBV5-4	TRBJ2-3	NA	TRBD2	CASSVRLAGETDTQYF	TGTGCCAGCAGCGTACGTCTAGCGGGGGAAACAGATACGCAGTATTTT
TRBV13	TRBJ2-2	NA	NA	CASSLDTGNTGELFF	TGTGCCAGCAGCTTAGACACGGGAAACACCGGGGAGCTGTTTTTT
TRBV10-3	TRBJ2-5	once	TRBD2	CAAGEGQETQYF	TGTGCGGCCGGGGAGGGCCAAGAGACCCAGTACTTC
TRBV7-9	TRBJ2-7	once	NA	CASSRGYEQYF	TGTGCCAGCAGCCGCGGCTACGAGCAGTACTTC
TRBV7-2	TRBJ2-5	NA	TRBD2	CASSSLGGVAATQYF	TGTGCCAGCAGCTCCCTCGGGGGGGTCGCGGCGACCCAGTACTTC
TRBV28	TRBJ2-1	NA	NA	CASSFGGEQFF	TGTGCCAGCAGCTTCGGCGGAGAGCAGTTCTTC
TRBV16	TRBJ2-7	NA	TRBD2	CASKGGASVEQYF	TGTGCCAGCAAGGGAGGGGCGAGTGTCGAGCAGTACTTC
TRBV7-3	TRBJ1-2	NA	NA	CASSLIGATNYGYTF	TGTGCCAGCAGCTTAATCGGGGCCACTAACTATGGCTACACCTTC
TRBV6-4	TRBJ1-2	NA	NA	CASSESFGYGYTF	TGTGCCAGCAGCGAGAGCTTCGGCTATGGCTACACCTTC
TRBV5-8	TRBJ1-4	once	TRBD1	CASSKGTGQGYEKLFF	TGTGCCAGCAGCAAAGGGACGGGACAGGGGTATGAAAAACTGTTTTTT
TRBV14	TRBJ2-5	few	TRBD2	CASSKGRAQYF	TGTGCCAGCAGCAAGGGGAGGGCCCAGTACTTC